This T cell receptor (beta chain) comes out of a study of CD8+ T cells in alopecia areata. The wider study: Treated patients took oral tofacitinib at 5 to 10 mg twice daily. Study-wide results and caveats: Greater clonality was observed in lesional scalp samples, especially alopecia totalis/universalis, versus normal scalp. Throughout tofacitinib, many expanded lesional clones continued to persist in scalp and blood. Patients showed less clear TCR sequence sharing than mice, possibly partly because of HLA diversity.

Isolated RNA was reverse transcribed into cDNA used as the sequencing template. Clones were read by immunoSEQ multiplex PCR, and TCRdb kept only the in-frame ones, dropping some. This table holds about 190,000 clones, around three fifths found once. With regard to this clone: Its matching antigen is unknown.

Unmatched junction bases numbered 6, after V lost 7 bases and J lost 6 bases. Germline CDR1 SGHRS, CDR2 YFSETQ. The CDR3 contains 13 residues. As to treatment: oral pan-JAK inhibitor, 5-10 mg twice daily. The sequenced sample was CD4+ T cells sorted from blood, obtained at week 24, from a patient treated with tofacitinib. The V and J genes are TRBV5-1 and TRBJ2-1; 8 nucleotides align to TRBD1. This receptor was identified in a human donor with alopecia areata. CDR3 residues: CASAADRGNEQFF. CDR3 in DNA: TGCGCCAGCGCCGCCGACAGGGGCAATGAGCAGTTCTTC.